Shown below are 27 T cell receptor beta chains from a single sample sequenced in a study of blood T cell repertoires in COVID-19. Profiling relied on immunoSEQ multiplex PCR, and the TCRdb table lists in-frame clones only, not all of them. The sample comprises around 200,000 clones, 65% to 85% of which are singletons, and roughly 2.8% rests with the top ten. Sequences were obtained from peripheral blood. These receptors were obtained from a man in his fifties with active or convalescent COVID-19.

V usage is TRBV7-6 and J usage is TRBJ2-3; 9 bases map to TRBD1. After removal of 6 bases from V and 2 bases from J, the junction contained 6 bases not matched to a gene. CDR1 is SGHVS and CDR2 is FNYEAQ in the germline V gene. The CDR3 spans 15 residues. The CDR3 nucleotides read TGTGCCAGCAGACCGACAGGGGGTGCCACAGATACGCAGTATTTT. Translating it yields CASRPTGGATDTQYF.

With respect to this clone: Distinct nucleotide sequences in the sample also encode this CDR3. The chain is built from TRBV11-3 and TRBJ2-1; D perhaps matches TRBD1 (5 bases). CDR1 and CDR2 (germline): SGHNT, YENEEA. V lost 1 base to trimming and J lost 1 base, with 8 bases between them. This CDR3 is 15 amino acids long. CDR3 loop: CASSLGGGSYNEQFF. DNA of the CDR3: TGTGCCAGCAGCTTAGGGGGCGGATCCTACAATGAGCAGTTCTTC.

The J gene is TRBJ1-4, the V gene TRBV19; D is possibly TRBD1 (5 bases). The CDR3 sequence is 16 residues long. Trimming cost V 8 bases and J 2 bases, with 18 bases left between them. Per germline, CDR1 LNHDA and CDR2 SQIVND (reference sequence). As DNA, the CDR3 is TGTGCCAGTTCTCCAGGGTGGACGGGCACTAATGAAAAACTGTTTTTT. Its translation: CASSPGWTGTNEKLFF.

The V and J genes are TRBV9 and TRBJ1-2; D uncertain. CDR1 is SGDLS, CDR2 YYNGEE, per germline. V lost 4 bases and J lost 8, with 18 bases in between. The CDR3 sequence is 14 residues long. CDR3 region: CASSPRLIQAGYTF. CDR3 coding DNA: TGTGCCAGCAGCCCCCGACTGATCCAAGCGGGCTACACCTTC.

This chain links TRBV7-6 with TRBJ2-7; 13 bases are a match to TRBD2. The CDR3 totals 15 residues. After removal of 5 bases from V and 3 bases from J, the junction contained 4 bases not matched to a gene. CDR1 and CDR2 (germline): SGHVS, FNYEAQ. CDR3 region: CASSPLAGGNYEQYF. The DNA of the CDR3 is TGTGCCAGCAGCCCACTAGCGGGGGGGAACTACGAGCAGTACTTC.

This clone was seen once. This rearrangement joins TRBV4-2 to TRBJ2-5; 8 bases are a match to TRBD2. With V trimmed by 1 base and J by 4 bases, 5 bases remained unmatched. The CDR3 has 15 residues. Germline lookup yields CDR1 LGHNA and CDR2 YNFKEQ. The CDR3 bases are TGTGCCAGCAGCCAAGTCAGCGGGGGTCGAGAGACCCAGTACTTC. Protein sequence: CASSQVSGGRETQYF.

As regards this clone: The germline gene is not matched at one end of the junction; a read error may be the cause. The chain carries TRBV27 and TRBJ2-7; D is perhaps TRBD1 (6 bases). Germline V lookup: CDR1 MNHEY, CDR2 SMNVEV (reference sequence). There are 15 residues in the CDR3. CDR3 DNA: TGTGCCAGCAGTTCGCAGGGGCATCGCTCCAACGAGCAGTACTTC. Encoded protein: CASSSQGHRSNEQYF.

V and J are TRBV19 and TRBJ1-1; 9 bases agree with TRBD1. Losses at the gene ends were 4 bases for V and 3 bases for J; bases not matched to a gene: 6. The V gene's germline CDR1 is LNHDA and CDR2 SQIVND (reference sequence). This CDR3 has 15 amino acids. The CDR3 DNA is TGTGCCAGTAGTACTCGGGACAGGGCCCACACTGAAGCTTTCTTT. Protein product: CASSTRDRAHTEAFF.

This rearrangement joins TRBV6-5 to TRBJ1-1, with 7 positions matching TRBD1. Trimming removed 9 bases from V and 1 base from J; junction bases left unmatched: 5. Germline CDR1 reads MNHEY; CDR2 reads SVGAGI. CDR3 length equals 13 residues. The CDR3 region has the DNA TGTGCCAGTGACTGGGACAGGAACACTGAAGCTTTCTTT. Its protein is CASDWDRNTEAFF.

The table lists this clone with a count of one. CDR3 DNA sequence: TGCGCCAGCAGGGAGACAGGGCGCAACACTGAAGCTTTCTTT. Its translation: CASRETGRNTEAFF. The V and J genes are TRBV5-1 and TRBJ1-1; 7 nucleotides line up with TRBD1. CDR1 SGHRS and CDR2 YFSETQ come from the germline V gene. V was pared by 5 bases and J by 2 bases, with 6 bases of the junction left unmatched. This CDR3 comprises 14 residues.

The chain uses TRBV5-4 and TRBJ2-3; 10 bases are shared with TRBD2. This CDR3 is 16 amino acids long. CDR1 is SGHNT, CDR2 YYREEE, per germline (reference sequence). J lost 0 bases, V lost 4 bases, and 5 bases had no gene match. The CDR3 DNA is TGTGCCAGCAGCAAGCGGGGGGGCTCTAGCACAGATACGCAGTATTTT. This gives the protein CASSKRGGSSTDTQYF.

This clone was seen a single time. V gene TRBV5-4 combines with J gene TRBJ1-2, with TRBD1 identical over 9 bases. The CDR3 runs to 15 residues. The V segment lost 2 bases and the J segment 8 bases; nucleotides outside the gene matches: 10. From germline, CDR1 is SGHNT and CDR2 YYREEE (reference sequence). The CDR3, as DNA: TGTGCCAGCAGCTTTAGGTTGGGACAGGGAAGGGGCTACACCTTC. Protein product: CASSFRLGQGRGYTF.

This clone was detected only once. The rearrangement joins TRBV7-2 to TRBJ1-3, with D possibly matching TRBD1 (6 bases). The CDR3 sequence is 14 residues long. V was shortened by 5 bases and J by 0 bases, with 8 bases between the two germline ends. CDR1 is SGHTA and CDR2 is FQGNSA in the germline V gene. CDR3 nucleotide sequence: TGTGCCAGCAGCCAGGGGACCTCTGGAAACACCATATATTTT. It yields the protein CASSQGTSGNTIYF.

This clone occurred a few times. The chain uses TRBV7-3 and TRBJ1-1, with D uncertain. V was pared by 3 bases and J by 0 bases, with 5 bases between. This CDR3 comprises 13 residues. Germline-derived CDR1 and CDR2 are SGHTA and FQGTGA. The CDR3, as DNA: TGTGCCAGCAGCTTTGCTATGAACACTGAAGCTTTCTTT. Translation gives CASSFAMNTEAFF. The entire variable domain, with the rest obtained from reference TRBV7-3 and TRBJ1-1, is as follows: GAGVSQTPSNKVTEKGKYVELRCDPISGHTALYWYRQSLGQGPEFLIYFQGTGAADDSGLPNDRFFAVRPEGSVSTLKIQRTERGDSAVYLCASSFAMNTEAFFGQGTRLTVV.

CDR3 region: CASNRIGQGDYGYTF. In nucleotides, the CDR3 is TGTGCCAGTAACCGAATCGGACAGGGGGACTATGGCTACACCTTC. The chain links TRBV19 to TRBJ1-2, with 10 bases aligning to TRBD1. This CDR3 region has 15 residues. V trimming: 7 bases; J trimming: 3 bases; junction bases outside the gene matches: 8. Germline lookup yields CDR1 LNHDA and CDR2 SQIVND (reference sequence).

This chain connects TRBV28 to TRBJ2-3, with D possibly being TRBD2 (6 bases). The CDR3 totals 13 residues. CDR1 and CDR2 (germline): MDHEN, SYDVKM. V was shortened by 7 bases and J by 6 bases, with 14 bases between the two germline ends. CDR3 loop: CASKTGLPDTQYF. The CDR3 nucleotides are TGTGCCAGCAAAACAGGACTACCCGATACGCAGTATTTT.

This chain uses TRBV7-9 with TRBJ2-1; TRBD1 matches at 8 bases. CDR1 is SEHNR and CDR2 is FQNEAQ in the germline V gene (reference sequence). This CDR3 is 14 amino acids long. J lost 9 bases, V lost 0 bases, and 4 bases had no gene match. The DNA of the CDR3 is TGTGCCAGCAGCTTAGCCAGGGGGCTCGGTGAGCAGTTCTTC. Protein sequence: CASSLARGLGEQFF.

This clone showed up just once. The chain uses TRBV10-3 and TRBJ2-7; 10 nucleotides match TRBD1. Per germline, CDR1 ENHRY and CDR2 SYGVKD. V lost 3 bases and J lost 5; bases outside the gene matches: 13. The CDR3 covers 17 residues. For the CDR3, the DNA is TGTGCCATCAGTGATGGGTTGGGGGACAGGGGTAAAGACGAGCAGTACTTC. It specifies CAISDGLGDRGKDEQYF.

The CDR3 loop reads CSVATSSGNTIYF. CDR3 nucleotide sequence: TGCAGCGTTGCCACCAGCTCTGGAAACACCATATATTTT. The chain couples TRBV29-1 to TRBJ1-3; no clear D. The germline V gene has CDR1 SQVTM and CDR2 ANQGSEA. CDR3 length equals 13 residues. V lost 4 bases to trimming and J lost 0 bases, with 7 bases between them.

The rearrangement joins TRBV24-1 to TRBJ2-1; 9 bases match TRBD2. Germline V gives CDR1 KGHDR, CDR2 SFDVKD. V lost 4 bases and J lost 7; bases outside the gene matches: 16. The CDR3 spans 18 residues. CDR3 bases: TGTGCCACCAGTGACCCCACCGGGGCGGGAGGGCCGGGGAATGAGCAGTTCTTC. It codes for CATSDPTGAGGPGNEQFF.

The chain combines TRBV5-1 with TRBJ2-5, with 9 positions matching TRBD2. The germline CDR1 and CDR2 sequences are SGHRS and YFSETQ. Trimming removed 0 bases from V and 5 bases from J; junction bases left unmatched: 5. This CDR3 has 15 amino acids. The CDR3 region is CASSLVAGGPETQYF. CDR3 sequence (DNA): TGCGCCAGCAGCTTGGTTGCGGGAGGGCCGGAGACCCAGTACTTC.

The chain links TRBV5-1 to TRBJ2-1, with unresolved D. This CDR3 has 13 amino acids. V lost 1 base, J lost 7 bases, and 9 bases lay in between. Per germline, CDR1 SGHRS and CDR2 YFSETQ. CDR3 DNA sequence: TGCGCCAGCAGCTTGAAAAGTACTAATGAGCAGTTCTTC. Protein sequence: CASSLKSTNEQFF. The whole variable domain, filled in from reference TRBV5-1 and TRBJ2-1, reads KAGVTQTPRYLIKTRGQQVTLSCSPISGHRSVSWYQQTPGQGLQFLFEYFSETQRNKGNFPGRFSGRQFSNSRSEMNVSTLELGDSALYLCASSLKSTNEQFFGPGTRLTVL.

The chain has TRBV9 and TRBJ1-3, with TRBD1 identical over 10 bases. V shed 3 bases, J shed 3 bases, and the junction held 9 bases outside the gene matches. This CDR3 has 17 residues. Germline assignment: CDR1 SGDLS and CDR2 YYNGEE. This chain's CDR3 is CASSETRGTGDGNTIYF. DNA for the CDR3: TGTGCCAGCAGCGAGACCCGCGGGACAGGGGATGGAAACACCATATATTTT.

Here the CDR3 DNA reads TGTGCTAGTGCCCACAGGGGGTCCTACAATGAGCAGTTCTTC. Its translation: CASAHRGSYNEQFF. The gene calls are TRBV12-5 and TRBJ2-1, with 8 bases matching TRBD1. Germline values: CDR1 LGHNT, CDR2 FRNRAP. The CDR3 runs 14 residues. V gave up 7 bases and J gave up 1 base; unmatched junction bases: 3.

The chain combines TRBV24-1 with TRBJ2-7; D may be TRBD2 (6 bases). In germline, CDR1 is KGHDR, CDR2 SFDVKD. The CDR3 has 14 residues. The V end was cut by 7 bases, the J end by 3 bases, with 15 bases between. For the CDR3, the DNA is TGTGCCACCAGAAGCAATAGCGGCCTCTACGAGCAGTACTTC. This gives the protein CATRSNSGLYEQYF.

The chain joins TRBV9 to TRBJ2-3, with 9 bases lining up with TRBD2. The V gene's germline CDR1 is SGDLS and CDR2 YYNGEE. V shed 1 base and J 2 bases; nucleotides not matched to a gene: 5. The CDR3 has 16 amino acids. CDR3 nucleotides: TGTGCCAGCAGCGTATACGCGGGAGGGAACACAGATACGCAGTATTTT. Translated, it gives CASSVYAGGNTDTQYF.

The V and J genes are TRBV19 and TRBJ1-1; no firm D call. The germline V and J ends were trimmed by 3 bases and 1 base, with 6 bases remaining between them. Per germline, CDR1 LNHDA and CDR2 SQIVND (reference sequence). The length of the CDR3 is 13 residues. The CDR3 coding sequence is TGTGCCAGTAGTATCGACACGAACACTGAAGCTTTCTTT. Translated: CASSIDTNTEAFF.